Included here is one T cell receptor beta chain sequence, with context. As yet, its antigen is unknown. The protocol was immunoSEQ multiplex PCR, while the TCRdb copy is restricted to in-frame clones and leaves out a portion. The sample includes 1.5 million to 2.5 million clones, about 95% of them seen just once. Trimming took off 0 bases at V and 4 bases at J, with 6 bases between the two ends. CDR1 is SEHNR and CDR2 is FQNEAQ in the germline V gene (reference sequence). CDR3 size: 13 residues. The naive CD8 subset, CD45RO-negative cells positively selected for CCR7, excluded terminally differentiated effector memory CD45RA+ cells. This specimen comes from a study of shared clonotypes between healthy human individuals. Study in general: Each donor's CD4 naive and CD4 memory cells filled three plates apiece, CD8 naive two, and CD8 memory one. Study findings and constraints: Inspection by rarefaction showed sorted-subset sequencing to be incomplete despite large depth.

This receptor was obtained from a man younger than 35 in good health. The chain carries TRBV7-9 and TRBJ1-1, with D uncertain. Sequenced sample: naive CD8+ T cells sorted from blood. The CDR3 DNA reads as TGTGCCAGCAGCTTAGCGCCAGGCACTGAAGCTTTCTTT. It encodes CASSLAPGTEAFF. Looking up the rest from reference TRBV7-9 and TRBJ1-1 gives the full variable domain: DTGVSQNPRHKITKRGQNVTFRCDPISEHNRLYWYRQTLGQGPEFLTYFQNEAQLEKSRLLSDRFSAERPKGSFSTLEIQRTEQGDSAMYLCASSLAPGTEAFFGQGTRLTVV.